Listed here are 27 T cell receptor beta chains from one sample, sequenced in a study of blood T cells in healthy people across ages. A second PCR, run for roughly 7 to 12 cycles, used a sample-barcoded 5' primer plus a J-beta primer mix. TCRdb redid the calling of the 5' RACE reads with MiXCR, one entry per CDR3 protein. The repertoire holds over 600,000 distinct CDR3 sequences, with 35% to 60% as singletons. The source material was blood. Receptors were obtained from a man older than 75 in good health.

The genes are TRBV6-1 and TRBJ2-7; 7 positions match TRBD2. The CDR3 consists of 14 residues. The V segment lost 8 bases and the J segment 0 bases; nucleotides outside the gene matches: 7. Germline CDR1 and CDR2: MNHNS and SASEGT. The DNA for the CDR3 is TGTGCCAGCTACCATGGCGGGAGCTCCTACGAGCAGTACTTC. It yields the protein CASYHGGSSYEQYF.

This clonotype was observed a handful of times. The chain links TRBV7-2 to TRBJ2-1, with D tentatively TRBD1 or TRBD2 (5 bases each). V lost 5 bases and J lost 2, with 13 bases in between. Germline CDR1 is SGHTA and CDR2 is FQGNSA. This CDR3 comprises 15 residues. The CDR3 sequence: CASSTWDDPYNEQFF. The DNA for the CDR3 is TGTGCCAGCAGCACGTGGGACGACCCCTACAATGAGCAGTTCTTC.

V gene TRBV20-1 combines with J gene TRBJ2-3, with 13 nucleotides matching TRBD2. Trimming at V came to 3 bases and at J to 2 bases, leaving 8 bases not matched to a gene. CDR3 length equals 17 residues. Germline lookup yields CDR1 DFQATT and CDR2 SNEGSKA (reference sequence). The chain's CDR3 is CSASPMGLAGITDTQYF. The CDR3 DNA sequence: TGCAGTGCTAGCCCCATGGGACTAGCGGGAATCACAGATACGCAGTATTTT.

The chain is built from TRBV4-2 and TRBJ2-3; no clear D gene. This CDR3 has 14 amino acids. V lost 4 bases, J lost 6 bases, and 14 bases lay in between. CDR1 and CDR2 from the germline V gene are LGHNA and YNFKEQ. Written as DNA, the CDR3 is TGTGCCAGCAGCCGTAGCCAGGCACCGGATACGCAGTATTTT. It codes for CASSRSQAPDTQYF.

The chain is built from TRBV4-2 and TRBJ2-7, with TRBD1 as a possible D gene (5 bases). Deletions cut 0 bases from V and 2 bases from J, with 20 bases between. Germline lookup yields CDR1 LGHNA and CDR2 YNFKEQ. This CDR3 has 18 amino acids. This CDR3 is CASSQDRDIVTATYEQYF. In DNA form, the CDR3 reads TGTGCCAGCAGCCAAGATCGTGATATCGTGACAGCGACCTACGAGCAGTACTTC.

This chain connects TRBV12-5 to TRBJ2-7; D perhaps matches TRBD1 (5 bases). The DNA end is more similar to TRBJ2-5, so the J call may be wrong. Germline V gene data show CDR1 as LGHNT and CDR2 as FRNRAP. The CDR3 is 14 amino acids. CDR3 DNA sequence: TGTGCTAGTGGTTCAGGGCTCCCACAAGAGACCCAGTACTTC. As protein: CASGSGLPQETQYF.

The V call is TRBV6-2 or TRBV6-3, the J call TRBJ2-5; D is unresolved. The CDR3 loop spans 14 amino acids. Trimming took off 6 bases at V and 3 bases at J, with 14 bases between the two ends. Germline assignment: CDR1 MNHEY and CDR2 SVGEGT. The CDR3 sequence is CASSPRKVKETQYF. The CDR3 nucleotides are TGTGCCAGCAGCCCAAGAAAGGTGAAAGAGACCCAGTACTTC.

Remarks on this clonotype: The junction departs from the called germline gene at one end, perhaps through a read error. The chain combines TRBV7-6 with TRBJ2-1; TRBD1 agrees at 7 bases. The CDR3 is made up of 17 amino acids. The germline CDR1 and CDR2 sequences are SGHVS and FNYEAQ. CDR3 loop: CVSSLRQGPSSYNEQFF. The CDR3 DNA reads as TGTGTCAGCAGCTTAAGACAGGGACCAAGCTCCTACAATGAGCAGTTCTTC.

There are a few counts of this clonotype. This chain uses TRBV25-1 with TRBJ2-7, with D possibly TRBD2 on 6 matching bases. Judging by the DNA end, TRBJ2-5 fits better; the J call may be wrong. CDR3 length: 17 amino acids. Germline lookup yields CDR1 MGHDK and CDR2 SYGVNS. In nucleotides, the CDR3 is TGTGCCAGCAGTGACCCCGGGCGGAGGGATTCGAAAGAGACCCAGTACTTC. It yields the protein CASSDPGRRDSKETQYF.

The table lists this clonotype with a few counts. The V gene is TRBV5-4, the J gene TRBJ1-2; TRBD1 aligns across 10 bases. The CDR3 loop spans 14 amino acids. Germline V gene data show CDR1 as SGHNT and CDR2 as YYREEE (reference sequence). The V segment lost 4 bases and the J segment 8 bases; nucleotides outside the gene matches: 8. This chain's CDR3 is CASSTRQGAVGYTF. The CDR3 DNA sequence: TGTGCCAGCAGCACCCGACAGGGGGCGGTAGGCTACACCTTC.

The chain combines TRBV20-1 with TRBJ2-5, with 7 bases lining up with TRBD1. CDR1 is DFQATT, CDR2 SNEGSKA, per germline (reference sequence). This CDR3 spans 13 amino acids. The J segment lost 2 bases and the V segment lost 4 bases, leaving 4 bases of the junction unmatched. The CDR3 bases are TGCAGTGCTATCCCGGGACAGCAAGAGACCCAGTACTTC. Encoded protein: CSAIPGQQETQYF.

About this clonotype: Sequence at one end of the junction differs from germline and may be a read error. The chain uses TRBV4-3 and TRBJ2-4, with D possibly matching TRBD2 (6 bases). The CDR3 is 17 residues long. The germline V gene encodes CDR1 LGHNA and CDR2 YSLEER. CDR3 sequence reads: CAGSQLEGPLGKNIQYF. The DNA for the CDR3 is TGCGCCGGCAGCCAACTGGAGGGGCCGCTGGGCAAAAACATTCAGTACTTC.

V is TRBV5-5 and J is TRBJ2-3, with a weak D call TRBD2 (5 bases). The CDR3 is 15 residues long. Germline V gene sequence: CDR1 SGHKS, CDR2 YYEKEE (reference sequence). Trimming took 0 bases from V and 2 from J, leaving 10 bases between them. The CDR3 spells CASSLDASSTDTQYF. DNA for the CDR3: TGTGCCAGCAGCTTGGATGCTAGCTCCACAGATACGCAGTATTTT.

This clonotype was recorded a few times. The chain employs TRBV7-2 and TRBJ2-1; D may be TRBD2 (5 bases). The DNA end is a closer match to TRBJ2-7, so the J assignment may be wrong. This CDR3 contains 16 residues. Germline assignment: CDR1 SGHTA and CDR2 FQGNSA. The CDR3 is CASSLGGSRSYNEQYF. The CDR3 region has the DNA TGTGCCAGCAGCTTAGGCGGGTCTCGCTCCTACAATGAGCAGTACTTC.

V gene TRBV29-1 combines with J gene TRBJ2-5; D gene unclear. Germline loops: CDR1 SQVTM, CDR2 ANQGSEA. This CDR3 comprises 13 residues. Trimming left V 4 bases short and J 9 bases short, with 18 bases between. The CDR3 region is CSVVTNLDGAQYF. The CDR3 nucleotides read TGCAGCGTTGTGACAAACCTCGATGGAGCCCAGTACTTC.

The rearrangement joins TRBV3-1 to TRBJ1-2, with D perhaps TRBD1 (6 bases). This CDR3 spans 13 amino acids. V lost 0 bases to trimming and J lost 4 bases, with 6 bases between them. CDR1 is LGHDT and CDR2 is YNNKEL in the germline V gene (reference sequence). The CDR3 reads CASSQETGYGYTF. CDR3 DNA sequence: TGTGCCAGCAGCCAAGAGACAGGCTATGGCTACACCTTC. The whole variable domain, remainder taken from reference TRBV3-1 and TRBJ1-2, is DTAVSQTPKYLVTQMGNDKSIKCEQNLGHDTMYWYKQDSKKFLKIMFSYNNKELIINETVPNRFSPKSPDKAHLNLHINSLELGDSAVYFCASSQETGYGYTFGSGTRLTVV.

This clonotype was counted between two and nine times. The chain joins TRBV5-1 to TRBJ1-4; D not certain. The V gene's germline CDR1 is SGHRS and CDR2 YFSETQ. The V end was cut by 0 bases, the J end by 0 bases, with 9 bases between. The CDR3 extends over 16 amino acids. Here the CDR3 reads CASSLGPRTTNEKLFF. The DNA of the CDR3 is TGCGCCAGCAGCTTGGGTCCGCGGACAACTAATGAAAAACTGTTTTTT.

The CDR3 is CASSDRGGGGETQYF. CDR3 nucleotide sequence: TGTGCCAGCAGTGACAGGGGTGGAGGTGGAGAGACCCAGTACTTC. The genes are TRBV6-5 and TRBJ2-5, with 8 bases that match TRBD1. This CDR3 comprises 15 residues. V gave up 5 bases and J gave up 4 bases; unmatched junction bases: 9. The V gene's germline CDR1 is MNHEY and CDR2 SVGAGI.

The rearrangement links TRBV20-1 to TRBJ1-1; D uncertain. The germline CDR1 and CDR2 sequences are DFQATT and SNEGSKA (reference sequence). The CDR3 has 16 residues. Deletions cut 0 bases from V and 0 bases from J, with 14 bases between. The CDR3 loop is CSARDEVIQVNTEAFF. CDR3 in DNA: TGCAGTGCTAGAGATGAGGTGATTCAAGTGAACACTGAAGCTTTCTTT.

A word on this clonotype: The germline gene is not matched at one end of the junction; a read error may be the cause. The chain links TRBV29-1 to TRBJ2-5; D remains ambiguous. CDR1 SQVTM and CDR2 ANQGSEA come from the germline V gene. This CDR3 has 14 amino acids. CDR3 sequence (DNA): TGCAGCGCCCCGCCGCTAGGGAACCAAGAGACCCTGTACTTC. This sequence encodes CSAPPLGNQETLYF.

The rearrangement uses TRBV5-1 and TRBJ2-1; 13 nucleotides line up with TRBD2. V was pared by 7 bases and J by 0 bases, with 4 bases of the junction left unmatched. CDR3 size: 16 residues. Germline CDR1 SGHRS, CDR2 YFSETQ. The CDR3 reads CASGLAGDFSYNEQFF. CDR3 bases: TGCGCCAGCGGACTAGCGGGAGACTTCTCCTACAATGAGCAGTTCTTC.

This clonotype occurred once. Being one base from a much bigger clone, this may be a read error. The gene calls are TRBV29-1 and TRBJ2-5, with D unclear. Matching the DNA end better, TRBJ2-7 makes the J call doubtful. Germline loops: CDR1 SQVTM, CDR2 ANQGSEA. The CDR3 length is 12 residues. The CDR3 nucleotides are TGCAGCGCCCGGACCGACCTCGGCGAGCAGTACTTC. Encoded protein: CSARTDLGEQYF.

The chain couples TRBV4-1 to TRBJ2-7; 7 bases line up with TRBD2. The DNA end is more similar to TRBJ2-5, so the J call may be wrong. The germline CDR1 and CDR2 sequences are MGHRA and YSYEKL. The CDR3 is 16 residues long. CDR3 nucleotide sequence: TGCGCCAGCAGCCAGCTTCCGGGACGGGGGGAAGAGACCCAGTACTTC. Translated, it gives CASSQLPGRGEETQYF.

In its sample, this clonotype was seen a few times. V gene TRBV29-1 combines with J gene TRBJ1-4; D might be TRBD1 (6 bases). CDR1 and CDR2 from the germline V gene are SQVTM and ANQGSEA. V gave up 7 bases and J gave up 8 bases, with 17 bases separating them. The CDR3 extends over 13 amino acids. In DNA, the CDR3 is TGCAGCGCCGGACAGAGCTTAATAGAAAAACTGTTTTTT. Translated, it gives CSAGQSLIEKLFF.

This clonotype was found a few times. V usage is TRBV27 and J usage is TRBJ2-5, with 10 bases lining up with TRBD1. The CDR3 contains 15 residues. Trimming cost V 7 bases and J 2 bases; bases outside gene matches: 7. The germline V gene has CDR1 MNHEY and CDR2 SMNVEV (reference sequence). The CDR3 protein is CASTYGQGDQETQYF. CDR3 nucleotide sequence: TGTGCCAGCACCTACGGACAGGGGGATCAAGAGACCCAGTACTTC.

The DNA of the CDR3 is TGTGCCAGCAGCAACAGCAGGGGTCAAGAGACCCAGTACTTC. Translating gives CASSNSRGQETQYF. The chain joins TRBV11-3 to TRBJ2-5, with a tentative D call TRBD1 (6 bases). Germline loops: CDR1 SGHNT, CDR2 YENEEA. Trimming removed 5 bases at V and 2 bases at J, with 12 bases between. The CDR3 covers 14 residues.

This clonotype turned up a few times. The genes are TRBV20-1 and TRBJ2-2; D may be TRBD1 (5 bases). The CDR3 is made up of 16 amino acids. V was shortened by 3 bases and J by 0 bases, with 14 bases between the two germline ends. CDR1 is DFQATT and CDR2 is SNEGSKA in the germline V gene (reference sequence). The CDR3 loop is CSASPSGLSNTGELFF. In nucleotides, the CDR3 is TGCAGTGCTAGTCCATCAGGGCTATCGAACACCGGGGAGCTGTTTTTT.